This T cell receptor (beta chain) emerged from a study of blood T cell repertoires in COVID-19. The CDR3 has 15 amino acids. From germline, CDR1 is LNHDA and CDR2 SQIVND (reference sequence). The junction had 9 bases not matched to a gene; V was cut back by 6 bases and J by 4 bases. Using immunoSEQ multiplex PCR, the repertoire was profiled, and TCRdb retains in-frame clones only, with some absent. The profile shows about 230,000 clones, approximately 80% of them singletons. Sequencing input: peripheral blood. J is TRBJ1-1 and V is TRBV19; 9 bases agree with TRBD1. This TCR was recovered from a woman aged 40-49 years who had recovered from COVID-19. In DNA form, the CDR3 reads TGTGCCAGTAGAGTTAAACAGGGGGCAGGCACTGAAGCTTTCTTT. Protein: CASRVKQGAGTEAFF.